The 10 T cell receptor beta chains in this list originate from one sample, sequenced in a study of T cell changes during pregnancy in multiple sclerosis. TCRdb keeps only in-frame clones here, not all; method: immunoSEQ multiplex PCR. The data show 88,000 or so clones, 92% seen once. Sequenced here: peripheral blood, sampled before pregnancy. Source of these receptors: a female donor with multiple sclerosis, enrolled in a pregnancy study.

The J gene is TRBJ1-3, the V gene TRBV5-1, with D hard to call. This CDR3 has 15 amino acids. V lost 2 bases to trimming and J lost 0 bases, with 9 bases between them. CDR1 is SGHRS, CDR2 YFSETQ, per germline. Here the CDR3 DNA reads TGCGCCAGCAGCTTAGTCGGTAGCTCTGGAAACACCATATATTTT. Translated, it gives CASSLVGSSGNTIYF. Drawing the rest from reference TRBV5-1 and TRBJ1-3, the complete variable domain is KAGVTQTPRYLIKTRGQQVTLSCSPISGHRSVSWYQQTPGQGLQFLFEYFSETQRNKGNFPGRFSGRQFSNSRSEMNVSTLELGDSALYLCASSLVGSSGNTIYFGEGSWLTVV.

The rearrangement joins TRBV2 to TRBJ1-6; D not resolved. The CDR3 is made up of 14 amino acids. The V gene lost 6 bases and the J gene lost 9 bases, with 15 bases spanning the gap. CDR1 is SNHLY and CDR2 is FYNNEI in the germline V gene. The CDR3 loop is CASSPREVSSPLHF. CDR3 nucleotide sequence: TGTGCCAGCAGCCCCCGGGAAGTGAGTTCACCCCTCCACTTT.

The CDR3 sequence is CASSSRQGFYEQYF. The DNA of the CDR3 is TGTGCCAGCAGCTCTCGTCAGGGGTTCTACGAGCAGTACTTC. V and J are TRBV7-6 and TRBJ2-7, with D perhaps matching TRBD1 (6 bases). This CDR3 is built from 14 residues. CDR1 is SGHVS and CDR2 is FNYEAQ in the germline V gene. V lost 4 bases to trimming and J lost 3 bases, with 13 bases between them. The whole variable domain, remainder taken from reference TRBV7-6 and TRBJ2-7, is GAGVSQSPRYKVTKRGQDVALRCDPISGHVSLYWYRQALGQGPEFLTYFNYEAQQDKSGLPNDRFSAERPEGSISTLTIQRTEQRDSAMYRCASSSRQGFYEQYFGPGTRLTVT.

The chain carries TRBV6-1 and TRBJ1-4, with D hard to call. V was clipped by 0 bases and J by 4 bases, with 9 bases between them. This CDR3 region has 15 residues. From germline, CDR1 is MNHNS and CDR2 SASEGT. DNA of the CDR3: TGTGCCAGCAGTGAAGCCGGTTACTTTAATGAAAAACTGTTTTTT. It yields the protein CASSEAGYFNEKLFF.

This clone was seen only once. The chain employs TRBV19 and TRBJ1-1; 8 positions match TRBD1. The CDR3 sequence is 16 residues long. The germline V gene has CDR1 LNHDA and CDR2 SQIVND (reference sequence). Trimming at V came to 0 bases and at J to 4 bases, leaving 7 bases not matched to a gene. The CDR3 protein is CASSIDPPGGFTEAFF. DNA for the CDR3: TGTGCCAGTAGTATAGATCCCCCAGGGGGCTTCACTGAAGCTTTCTTT.

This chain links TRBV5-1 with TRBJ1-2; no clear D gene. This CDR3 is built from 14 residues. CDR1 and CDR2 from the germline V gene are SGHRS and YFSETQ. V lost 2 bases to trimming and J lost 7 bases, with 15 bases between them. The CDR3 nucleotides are TGCGCCAGCAGCTTAAACTTGGGAGGAGGTGGCTACACCTTC. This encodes CASSLNLGGGGYTF.

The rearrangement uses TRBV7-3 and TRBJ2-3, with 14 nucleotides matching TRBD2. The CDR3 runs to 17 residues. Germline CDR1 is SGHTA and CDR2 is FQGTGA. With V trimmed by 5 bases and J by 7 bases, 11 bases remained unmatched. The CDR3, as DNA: TGTGCCAGCAGCGTGACTAGCGGGGGGGCTCTCGCGAATACGCAGTATTTT. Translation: CASSVTSGGALANTQYF.

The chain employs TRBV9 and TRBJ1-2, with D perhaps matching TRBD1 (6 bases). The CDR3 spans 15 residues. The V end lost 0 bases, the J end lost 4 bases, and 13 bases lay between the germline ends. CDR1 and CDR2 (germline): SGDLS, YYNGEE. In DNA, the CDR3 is TGTGCCAGCAGCGTAGATGAGTGGGGGCTCTATGGCTACACCTTC. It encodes CASSVDEWGLYGYTF.

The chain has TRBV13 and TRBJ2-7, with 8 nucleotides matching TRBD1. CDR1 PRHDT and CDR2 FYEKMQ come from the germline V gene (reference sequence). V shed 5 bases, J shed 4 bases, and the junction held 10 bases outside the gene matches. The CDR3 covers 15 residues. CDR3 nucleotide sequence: TGTGCCAGCAGCCCCAGGGGGCCAGAATATTACGAGCAGTACTTC. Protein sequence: CASSPRGPEYYEQYF.

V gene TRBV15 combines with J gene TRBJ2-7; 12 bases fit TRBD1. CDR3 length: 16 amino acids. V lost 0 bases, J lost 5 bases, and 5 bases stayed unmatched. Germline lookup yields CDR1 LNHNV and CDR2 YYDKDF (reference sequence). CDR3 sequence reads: CATSRDTGTGGHEQYF. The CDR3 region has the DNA TGTGCCACCAGCAGAGATACCGGGACAGGGGGCCACGAGCAGTACTTC.